This T cell receptor (beta chain) was captured by sequencing in a study of cytomegalovirus exposure and HLA in healthy donors. The CDR3 sequence is 17 residues long. Germline V gene sequence: CDR1 MDHEN, CDR2 SYDVKM. V was pared by 3 bases and J by 0 bases, with 4 bases of the junction left unmatched. Primers included in the PCR were 60 Vbeta and 13 Jbeta primers. TCRdb's table, derived via immunoSEQ multiplex PCR, lists solely in-frame clones and lacks some. The data contain under 150,000 clones, 80% to 90% of them singletons. In regard to this clone: What it binds is unknown.

Study-wide results and limits: Exclusion applied to some V segments, including TRBV6-2 and TRBV6-3, as they were indistinguishable.

The sequenced material came from PBMCs. This chain joins TRBV28 and TRBJ1-6, with TRBD1 matching 8 bases. The source of this sequence is a woman between 35 and 50 years old in good health and CMV-seropositive. CDR3: CASSFGGQASYNSPLHF. The CDR3 DNA reads TGTGCCAGCAGTTTTGGGGGACAGGCCTCCTATAATTCACCCCTCCACTTT.